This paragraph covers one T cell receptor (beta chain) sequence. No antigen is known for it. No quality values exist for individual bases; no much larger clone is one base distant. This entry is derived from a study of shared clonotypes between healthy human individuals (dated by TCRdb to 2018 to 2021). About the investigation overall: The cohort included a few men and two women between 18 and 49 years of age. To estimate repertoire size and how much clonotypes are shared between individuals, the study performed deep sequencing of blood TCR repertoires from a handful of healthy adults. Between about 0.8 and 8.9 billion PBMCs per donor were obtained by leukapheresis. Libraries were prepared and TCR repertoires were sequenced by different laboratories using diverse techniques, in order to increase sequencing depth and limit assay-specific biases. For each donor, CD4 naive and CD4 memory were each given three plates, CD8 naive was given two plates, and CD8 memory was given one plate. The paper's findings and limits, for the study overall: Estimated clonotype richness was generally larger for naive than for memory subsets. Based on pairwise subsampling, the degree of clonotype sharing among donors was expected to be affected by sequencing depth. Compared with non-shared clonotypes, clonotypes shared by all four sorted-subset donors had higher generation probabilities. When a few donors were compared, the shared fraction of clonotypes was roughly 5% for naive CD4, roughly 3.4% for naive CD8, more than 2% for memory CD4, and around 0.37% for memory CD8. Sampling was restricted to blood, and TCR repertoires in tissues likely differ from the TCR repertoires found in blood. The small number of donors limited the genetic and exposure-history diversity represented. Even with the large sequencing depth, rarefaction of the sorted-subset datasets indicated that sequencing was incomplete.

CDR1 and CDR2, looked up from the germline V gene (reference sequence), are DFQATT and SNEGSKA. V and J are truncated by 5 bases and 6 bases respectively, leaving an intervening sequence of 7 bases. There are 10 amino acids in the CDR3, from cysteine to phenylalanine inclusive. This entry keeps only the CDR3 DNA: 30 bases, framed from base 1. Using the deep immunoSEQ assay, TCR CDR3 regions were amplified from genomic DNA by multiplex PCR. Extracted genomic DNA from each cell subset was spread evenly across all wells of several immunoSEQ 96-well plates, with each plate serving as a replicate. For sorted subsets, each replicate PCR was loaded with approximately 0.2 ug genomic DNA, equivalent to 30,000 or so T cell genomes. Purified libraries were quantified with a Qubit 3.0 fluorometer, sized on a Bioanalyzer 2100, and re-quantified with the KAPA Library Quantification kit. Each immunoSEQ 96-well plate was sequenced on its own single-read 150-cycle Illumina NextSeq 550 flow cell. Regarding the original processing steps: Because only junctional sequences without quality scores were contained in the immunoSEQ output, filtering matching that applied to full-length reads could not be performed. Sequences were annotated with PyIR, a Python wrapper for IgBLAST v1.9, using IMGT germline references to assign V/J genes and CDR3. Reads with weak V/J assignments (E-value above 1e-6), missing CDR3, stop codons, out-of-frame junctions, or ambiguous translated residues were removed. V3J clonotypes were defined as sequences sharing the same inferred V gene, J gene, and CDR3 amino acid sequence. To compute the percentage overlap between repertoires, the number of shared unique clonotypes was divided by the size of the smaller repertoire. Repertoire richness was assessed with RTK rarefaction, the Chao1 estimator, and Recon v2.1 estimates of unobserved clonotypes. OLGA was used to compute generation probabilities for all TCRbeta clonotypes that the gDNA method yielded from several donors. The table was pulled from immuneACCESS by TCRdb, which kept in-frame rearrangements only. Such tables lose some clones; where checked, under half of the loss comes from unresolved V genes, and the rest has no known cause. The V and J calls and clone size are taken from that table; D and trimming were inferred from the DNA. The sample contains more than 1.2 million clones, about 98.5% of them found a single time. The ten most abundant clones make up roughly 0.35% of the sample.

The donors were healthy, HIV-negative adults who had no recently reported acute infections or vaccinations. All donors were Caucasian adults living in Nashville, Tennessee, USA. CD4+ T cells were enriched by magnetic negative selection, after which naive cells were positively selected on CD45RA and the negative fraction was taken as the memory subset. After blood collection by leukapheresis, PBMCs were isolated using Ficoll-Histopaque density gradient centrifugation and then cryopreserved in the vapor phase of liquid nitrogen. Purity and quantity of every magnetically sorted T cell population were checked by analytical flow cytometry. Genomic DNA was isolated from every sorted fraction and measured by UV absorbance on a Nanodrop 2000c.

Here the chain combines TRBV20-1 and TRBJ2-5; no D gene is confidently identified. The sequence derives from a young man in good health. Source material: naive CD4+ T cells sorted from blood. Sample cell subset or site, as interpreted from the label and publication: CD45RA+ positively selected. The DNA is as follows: TGCAGTGCTTATACCCAGACCCAGTACTTC. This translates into CSAYTQTQYF.